This T cell receptor (beta chain) originates from a study of cytomegalovirus exposure and HLA in healthy donors. Study context: HLA-typed donors were the source of around 77 million unique TCRs held in an early data release. In terms of ancestry, the Caucasian-associated cluster contained more than 65% of the approximately 400 genotyped donors.

Whole-study findings and limits: Analysis performed later found 15,000 or so TCR beta sequences associated with HLA alleles at 0.05 false discovery rate. The authors later found most CMV-associated TCR beta chains appeared HLA-restricted.

The PCR employed 60 Vbeta primers together with 13 Jbeta primers. Measured with immunoSEQ multiplex PCR; TCRdb has only the in-frame clones, and not every one. The data contain over 120,000 clones, 77% of them seen just once; the ten biggest clones take up roughly 4.2%. Trimming at V came to 3 bases and at J to 3 bases, leaving 5 bases not matched to a gene. This CDR3 is 15 amino acids long. Germline assignment: CDR1 LGHNT and CDR2 FRNRAP. In the case of this clone: Its specificity is unknown.

This chain joins TRBV12-5 and TRBJ1-5, with 7 bases matching TRBD1. Sequences were obtained from PBMCs. This receptor was obtained from a male donor in good health and CMV-seronegative. The CDR3 here is CASGFDRVNNQPQHF. CDR3 DNA sequence: TGTGCTAGTGGTTTTGACAGGGTGAACAATCAGCCCCAGCATTTT.